These T cell receptor beta chains were read from a single sample in a study of Graves' ophthalmopathy and Graves' hyperthyroidism. From the multiplex PCR reads, TCRdb called clonotypes with MiXCR, one entry per CDR3 protein. Among around 1.1 million distinct CDR3 sequences listed, approximately 35% were seen once. The sample taken for sequencing was peripheral blood or thyroid tissue (not recorded which). The receptors here all came from an adult man with Graves' hyperthyroidism. The CDR3 runs from the conserved cysteine through the conserved F or W. The order of the fields is clone size, V gene, J gene, D gene, CDR3 DNA, CDR3 protein. The D gene is left open where the match is weak. The size entry is marked missing in some rows and otherwise reads once, few, many or a size class.

>.|TRBV29-1|TRBJ1-1|.
TGCAGCACCCTTGGACTACCGGGGGGGACTGAAGCTTTCTTT
CSTLGLPGGTEAFF
>many|TRBV4-3|TRBJ2-7|TRBD1
TGCGCCAGCAGCCTCTGGACAGGGCCCGCCTACGAGCAGTACTTC
CASSLWTGPAYEQYF
>many|TRBV12-3/TRBV12-4|TRBJ2-7|TRBD1
TGTGCCAGCAGTACCGGGACAGAAAGCGAGCAGTACTTC
CASSTGTESEQYF
>.|TRBV12-5|TRBJ2-5|TRBD2
TGTGCTAGTGGTAAAGCGGGGGAGGTACAAGAGACCCAGTACTTC
CASGKAGEVQETQYF
>many|TRBV6-2/TRBV6-3|TRBJ1-5|.
TGTGCCAGCACCCAGATGAGCAATCAGCCCCAGCATTTT
CASTQMSNQPQHF
>many|TRBV10-3|TRBJ2-5|TRBD1
TGTGCCAGCAGTTACCGGACAGGGCATCGAGAGACCCAGTACTTC
CASSYRTGHRETQYF
>many|TRBV20-1|TRBJ1-2|.
TGCAGTGCTAGAGATGCCGGGTTCTATGGCTACACCTTC
CSARDAGFYGYTF
>.|TRBV13|TRBJ2-7|TRBD2
TGTGCCAGCAGCCCGGGACTAGCGGGTTCCCCCTCCTACGAGCAGTACTTC
CASSPGLAGSPSYEQYF
>.|TRBV20-1|TRBJ1-1|.
TGCAGTGCTAGACAGGCCGCCGGTGAAGCTCTCTTT
CSARQAAGEALF
>once|TRBV29-1|TRBJ2-3|.
TGCAGCGTTGACTTTCCAGATACGCAGTATTTT
CSVDFPDTQYF
>.|TRBV28|TRBJ1-2|.
TGTGCCAGCAGTTTAGGCGCAGGGGTCTATGGCTACACCTTC
CASSLGAGVYGYTF
>many|TRBV5-5|TRBJ2-5|.
TGTGCCAGCAGCTTGGTGACAGTCCAAGAGACCCAGTACTTC
CASSLVTVQETQYF
>.|TRBV12-3/TRBV12-4|TRBJ2-7|.
TGTGCCAGCAGTTCCCCCCATTACGGGTTTGGCACCCCCCAATACTCTTACGAGCAGTACTTC
CASSSPHYGFGTPQYSYEQYF
>many|TRBV20-1|TRBJ1-5|.
TGCAGTGCTAGGGGGGGTAGTGAGCCCCAGCATTTT
CSARGGSEPQHF
>many|TRBV10-3|TRBJ1-1|TRBD1
TGTGCCATCCGGGACAGTAACACTGAAGCTTTCTTT
CAIRDSNTEAFF
>many|TRBV15|TRBJ1-6|.
TGTGCCACCAGCATCCGGGGGTCCTATAATTCACCCCTCCACTTT
CATSIRGSYNSPLHF
>.|TRBV20-1|TRBJ2-7|TRBD2
TGCAGTGCCGTAGTGGCTAGCGGATACGAGCAGCACTTC
CSAVVASGYEQHF
>few|TRBV25-1|TRBJ2-5|.
TGTGCCAGCAGTGACCGGATAGGGGGGCACAATGAGCAGTACTTC
CASSDRIGGHNEQYF
>.|TRBV20-1|TRBJ2-7|TRBD1
TGCAGTGCTGACGCCGGGACAGGGGGAAGGGCGTACGAGCAGTACTTC
CSADAGTGGRAYEQYF
>.|TRBV27|TRBJ2-5|TRBD2
TGTGCCAGCAGCCGACTAGCCGACGGTGATGAGACCCAGTACTTC
CASSRLADGDETQYF
>few|TRBV28|TRBJ1-1|.
TGTGCCAGCAGTTTATCGAAACGGGTGAACACTGAAGCTTTCTTT
CASSLSKRVNTEAFF
>once|TRBV7-9|TRBJ1-1|.
TGTGCCAGCAGCGTTGAACCTCACGGGGCGAGGACTGAAGCTTTCTTT
CASSVEPHGARTEAFF
>.|TRBV20-1|TRBJ2-7|TRBD1
TGCAGTGCTAGAGATTTCGGGACAGTGACCCACGAGCAGTACTTC
CSARDFGTVTHEQYF
>.|TRBV7-8|TRBJ2-7|TRBD2
TGTGCCAGCACCCTTGGGACTAGCGGTTACGAGCAGTACTTC
CASTLGTSGYEQYF
>many|TRBV9|TRBJ1-6|TRBD1
TGTGCCAGCAGCGTAGGTTGGACAGGGTATTCACCCCTCCACTTT
CASSVGWTGYSPLHF
>.|TRBV19|TRBJ1-1|.
TGTGCCAGTACAAGGGGGGGAATGCGCCCGAACACTGAAGCTTTCTTT
CASTRGGMRPNTEAFF
>many|TRBV24-1|TRBJ2-6|.
TGTGCCACCAGTGACAGATCTGGGGCCAACGTCCTGACTTTC
CATSDRSGANVLTF
>few|TRBV15|TRBJ2-7|.
TGTGCCACCAGCAGACCTCCGAGGGGAGTATCCGAGCAGTACTTC
CATSRPPRGVSEQYF
>few|TRBV27|TRBJ1-5|.
TGTGCCAGCAGTCCGCACCCGGGGAACAATCAGCCCCAGCATTTT
CASSPHPGNNQPQHF
>.|TRBV20-1|TRBJ2-7|TRBD2
TGCAGTGCTAGTCGGGGACTAGCGGTTTCCTACGAGCAGTACTTC
CSASRGLAVSYEQYF
>many|TRBV20-1|TRBJ2-7|.
TGCAGTGGGAACGAGTATAAGGAGCAGTACTTC
CSGNEYKEQYF
>.|TRBV6-5|TRBJ1-5|TRBD1
TGTGCCAGCAGTTACGGAGGGGGCGGATATATTCAGCCCCAGCATTTT
CASSYGGGGYIQPQHF
>once|TRBV29-1|TRBJ1-2|TRBD1
TGCCGCGTTGATGGGACAGGGAGGTCTAACTATGGCTACACCTTC
CRVDGTGRSNYGYTF
>many|TRBV12-3/TRBV12-4|TRBJ2-5|TRBD1
TGTGCCAGCAGCCCTCGGGACAGGGCACAGACCCAGTACTTC
CASSPRDRAQTQYF
>few|TRBV12-3/TRBV12-4|TRBJ2-2|.
TGTGCCAGCAGTTTAGCGGGATCCCCGCTTAACACCGGGGAGCTGTTTTTT
CASSLAGSPLNTGELFF